This T cell receptor (beta chain) originates from a study of monozygotic twins with inflammatory bowel disease. This CDR3 comprises 23 residues. Germline lookup yields CDR1 DFQATT and CDR2 SNEGSKA (reference sequence). Using the 5' RACE reads, TCRdb records one entry per CDR3 protein without DNA. The specimen's table records more than 100,000 distinct CDR3 sequences. The receptor was isolated from a human donor with ulcerative colitis or Crohn's disease, or a healthy co-twin of an affected twin (not recorded which). The chain carries TRBV20-1 and TRBJ2-2. The sequenced sample consisted of blood. CDR3 sequence reads: CSARTFPNRKVLSSTTNTGELFF.